Below, 28 T cell receptor beta chains from the same sample are listed, as sequenced in a study of blood T cell repertoires in COVID-19 (dated by TCRdb to 2020 to 2022). Libraries were made using the immunoSEQ multiplex PCR assay. TCRdb retrieved this table from immuneACCESS and kept in-frame rearrangements only. Not all clones are present; in checked studies, unresolved V genes account for under half, and no reason is known for the remainder. Here the sample has roughly 300,000 clones; roughly 86% occur a single time. Less than 9.5% of the sample belongs to the ten largest clones. Sequences were obtained from peripheral blood. The receptors come from a woman aged 45-60 years who had recovered from COVID-19.

V gene TRBV28 combines with J gene TRBJ2-7; 7 bases are a match to TRBD2. The CDR3 extends over 17 amino acids. V dropped 4 bases and J dropped 1; count of bases not matched to a gene: 13. Germline CDR1 reads MDHEN; CDR2 reads SYDVKM. The CDR3 is CASSSPPGLKVSYEQYF. The CDR3, as DNA: TGTGCCAGCAGTTCCCCACCGGGACTAAAAGTTTCCTACGAGCAGTACTTC.

The chain links TRBV29-1 to TRBJ1-1; the D gene is possibly TRBD1 (5 bases). Trimming stripped 6 bases from V and 5 bases from J, with 16 bases between. Germline loops: CDR1 SQVTM, CDR2 ANQGSEA. CDR3 size: 13 residues. The CDR3 sequence is CSVLRDRGTEAFF. DNA for the CDR3: TGCAGCGTCCTACGGGATCGGGGGACTGAAGCTTTCTTT.

This clone was seen only a few times. The chain carries TRBV7-9 and TRBJ2-7; TRBD2 might be the D (5 bases). This CDR3 is 14 amino acids long. The ends were cut back, 2 bases at V and 6 bases at J, with 14 bases in the middle. Germline CDR1 and CDR2: SEHNR and FQNEAQ (reference sequence). CDR3 amino acids: CASSLLSIGGEQYF. The CDR3 region has the DNA TGTGCCAGCAGCTTACTCTCGATTGGAGGCGAGCAGTACTTC.

The chain uses TRBV7-2 and TRBJ2-1, with TRBD2 matching 12 bases. Per germline, CDR1 SGHTA and CDR2 FQGNSA. J lost 7 bases, V lost 5 bases, and 12 bases had no gene match. CDR3 length equals 17 residues. The CDR3 loop is CASSPRRTSGTSNEQFF. For the CDR3, the DNA is TGTGCCAGCAGCCCAAGACGGACTAGCGGGACTTCAAATGAGCAGTTCTTC.

The chain combines TRBV4-3 with TRBJ1-2, with D possibly being TRBD1 (5 bases). The CDR3 has 16 amino acids. V lost 0 bases and J lost 8, with 19 bases in between. Per the germline V gene, CDR1 is LGHNA and CDR2 is YSLEER. The CDR3: CASSQDNPAGREGYTF. CDR3 bases: TGCGCCAGCAGCCAAGATAACCCGGCAGGGCGGGAGGGCTACACCTTC.

This chain joins TRBV27 and TRBJ1-2, with D hard to call. The CDR3 contains 16 residues. Trimming pared 5 bases from V and 3 bases from J, leaving 19 bases between. CDR1 and CDR2 from the germline V gene are MNHEY and SMNVEV (reference sequence). CDR3 in DNA: TGTGCCAGCAGTCCGATCCCCATACCGGTGGACTATGGCTACACCTTC. This sequence encodes CASSPIPIPVDYGYTF.

This chain connects TRBV2 to TRBJ2-2; 9 bases map to TRBD1. The germline V gene has CDR1 SNHLY and CDR2 FYNNEI. CDR3 length: 14 residues. The ends lost 6 bases at V and 2 bases at J; junction bases unmatched: 1. In DNA, the CDR3 is TGTGCCAGCAGACAGGGGGCCAACACCGGGGAGCTGTTTTTT. Translated: CASRQGANTGELFF.

The chain joins TRBV18 to TRBJ2-3, with 11 bases fitting TRBD2. CDR3 length: 15 residues. The V gene's germline CDR1 is KGHSH and CDR2 LQKENI. V dropped 3 bases and J dropped 4; count of bases not matched to a gene: 3. The CDR3 is CASSPASGRPDTQYF. The CDR3 DNA follows: TGTGCCAGCTCACCGGCTAGCGGGAGGCCAGATACGCAGTATTTT.

The rearrangement joins TRBV20-1 to TRBJ2-3, with a weak D call TRBD2 (5 bases). This CDR3 comprises 10 residues. V was trimmed by 5 bases and J by 8 bases, leaving 8 bases between them. The V gene's germline CDR1 is DFQATT and CDR2 SNEGSKA (reference sequence). CDR3 amino acids: CSAARGTQYF. CDR3 in DNA: TGCAGTGCTGCCCGGGGTACGCAGTATTTT.

The V gene is TRBV11-3, the J gene TRBJ2-2; TRBD2 agrees at 10 bases. Trimming took 8 bases from V and 4 from J; bases not matched to a gene: 7. CDR1 SGHNT and CDR2 YENEEA come from the germline V gene. There are 15 residues in the CDR3. CDR3 coding DNA: TGTGCCAGCTCCACCGGGACTAGCGTCACCGGGGAGCTGTTTTTT. It specifies CASSTGTSVTGELFF.

This sequence joins TRBV25-1 and TRBJ2-5; TRBD1 matches 9 bases. V lost 1 base to trimming and J lost 5 bases; unmatched junction nucleotides: 5. CDR1 is MGHDK and CDR2 is SYGVNS in the germline V gene. CDR3 length: 15 amino acids. The CDR3 bases are TGTGCCAGCAGTGAATCGGGACAGGGTCAGGAGACCCAGTACTTC. It yields the protein CASSESGQGQETQYF.

The rearrangement links TRBV10-3 to TRBJ1-2; D is ambiguous. Germline CDR1 is ENHRY and CDR2 is SYGVKD. Trimming shortened V by 3 bases and J by 4 bases, and 15 bases separated the two germline ends. This CDR3 spans 15 amino acids. CDR3 in DNA: TGTGCCATCAGTGACGGGCGTGCGGGAGCCTATGGCTACACCTTC. Amino acids: CAISDGRAGAYGYTF.

This chain connects TRBV18 to TRBJ2-7, with 11 nucleotides matching TRBD1. V shed 0 bases and J 6 bases; nucleotides not matched to a gene: 7. This CDR3 region has 16 residues. Germline CDR1 and CDR2: KGHSH and LQKENI. CDR3 loop: CASSPPMGQGVGEQYF. The CDR3 DNA reads as TGTGCCAGCTCACCACCGATGGGACAGGGGGTTGGCGAGCAGTACTTC.

This chain joins TRBV6-6 and TRBJ1-4; no reliable D call. V was pared by 2 bases and J by 5 bases, with 6 bases between. Germline CDR1 reads MNHNY; CDR2 reads SVGAGI (reference sequence). The CDR3 totals 13 residues. The CDR3 sequence: CASSYGGNEKLFF. CDR3 DNA: TGTGCCAGCAGTTACGGAGGAAATGAAAAACTGTTTTTT.

The V and J genes are TRBV6-5 and TRBJ1-3; D call uncertain. The germline V gene encodes CDR1 MNHEY and CDR2 SVGAGI. This CDR3 region has 14 residues. Trimming stripped 6 bases from V and 1 base from J, with 10 bases between. The CDR3 reads CASRPGLSGNTIYF. CDR3 nucleotides: TGTGCCAGCAGACCCGGACTTTCTGGAAACACCATATATTTT.

The chain links TRBV6-1 to TRBJ1-1, with D unresolved. The germline gives CDR1 MNHNS, CDR2 SASEGT. Between the trimmed V and J ends, which lost 0 bases and 5 bases, there was a span of 10 bases. This CDR3 is 14 amino acids long. CDR3 protein: CASSEASGWTEAFF. In nucleotides, the CDR3 is TGTGCCAGCAGTGAAGCGTCGGGGTGGACTGAAGCTTTCTTT.

V gene TRBV28 combines with J gene TRBJ1-5; D is possibly TRBD1 (5 bases). Germline lookup yields CDR1 MDHEN and CDR2 SYDVKM. V was trimmed by 7 bases and J by 1 base, leaving 8 bases between them. CDR3 length equals 13 residues. The CDR3 DNA is TGTGCCAGCAAGGGGAGGAGCAATCAGCCCCAGCATTTT. Translating gives CASKGRSNQPQHF.

The V and J genes are TRBV27 and TRBJ2-3; no definite D call. The germline V gene encodes CDR1 MNHEY and CDR2 SMNVEV (reference sequence). The CDR3 loop spans 17 amino acids. Trimming removed 1 base at V and 3 bases at J, with 17 bases between. This chain's CDR3 is CASSLYPLPPETDTQYF. The CDR3 DNA follows: TGTGCCAGCAGTTTATATCCCCTCCCTCCCGAGACAGATACGCAGTATTTT.

The chain couples TRBV28 to TRBJ1-4; D remains unclear. The V end was cut by 6 bases, the J end by 0 bases, with 14 bases between. From germline, CDR1 is MDHEN and CDR2 SYDVKM. The CDR3 is made up of 16 amino acids. CDR3 sequence reads: CASSTSFTATNEKLFF. The CDR3 nucleotides are TGTGCCAGCAGCACCTCCTTCACTGCAACTAATGAAAAACTGTTTTTT.

The chain uses TRBV5-5 and TRBJ2-3, with 13 bases lining up with TRBD2. There are 17 residues in the CDR3. Trimming cost V 5 bases and J 6 bases; bases outside gene matches: 12. Germline V gene data show CDR1 as SGHKS and CDR2 as YYEKEE (reference sequence). CDR3 amino acids: CASRNGLAGAYLDTQYF. Written as DNA, the CDR3 is TGTGCCAGCAGGAACGGACTAGCGGGGGCCTATTTGGATACGCAGTATTTT. The full variable domain, in which reference TRBV5-5 and TRBJ2-3 provide the parts outside the CDR3, is DAGVTQSPTHLIKTRGQQVTLRCSPISGHKSVSWYQQVLGQGPQFIFQYYEKEERGRGNFPDRFSARQFPNYSSELNVNALLLGDSALYLCASRNGLAGAYLDTQYFGPGTRLTVL.

The chain is built from TRBV29-1 and TRBJ1-2; TRBD1 is a possible D gene (5 bases). Germline loops: CDR1 SQVTM, CDR2 ANQGSEA. Between the trimmed V and J ends, which lost 5 bases and 6 bases, there was a span of 13 bases. This CDR3 comprises 12 residues. CDR3 nucleotide sequence: TGCAGCGTTCCCAGGACATTCGATGGCTACACCTTC. This codes for CSVPRTFDGYTF.

The sample holds a few counts of this clone. The rearrangement links TRBV5-1 to TRBJ2-1; TRBD2 matches 13 bases. Losses at the gene ends were 6 bases for V and 9 bases for J; bases not matched to a gene: 9. CDR1 SGHRS and CDR2 YFSETQ come from the germline V gene. The CDR3 extends over 15 amino acids. The CDR3 loop is CASTLEGLAGSEQFF. CDR3 sequence (DNA): TGCGCCAGCACCCTAGAGGGACTAGCGGGGTCTGAGCAGTTCTTC. Variable domain in full (rest from reference TRBV5-1 and TRBJ2-1): KAGVTQTPRYLIKTRGQQVTLSCSPISGHRSVSWYQQTPGQGLQFLFEYFSETQRNKGNFPGRFSGRQFSNSRSEMNVSTLELGDSALYLCASTLEGLAGSEQFFGPGTRLTVL.

With regard to this clone: The same CDR3 is also encoded by other DNA sequences in this sample. V usage is TRBV28 and J usage is TRBJ2-7; TRBD1 might be the D (5 bases). Between the trimmed V and J ends, which lost 3 bases and 2 bases, there was a span of 8 bases. Germline V gives CDR1 MDHEN, CDR2 SYDVKM. This CDR3 is built from 13 residues. CDR3 residues: CASSFQGTYEQYF. The CDR3 DNA follows: TGTGCCAGCAGTTTCCAGGGAACCTACGAGCAGTACTTC.

Concerning this clone itself: Other DNA variants within this sample encode the same CDR3. The chain uses TRBV6-5 and TRBJ2-1; D is possibly TRBD2 (7 bases). The V gene's germline CDR1 is MNHEY and CDR2 SVGAGI. V dropped 2 bases and J dropped 6 bases, with 8 bases sitting between them. This CDR3 comprises 13 residues. The CDR3: CASSYGGANEQFF. CDR3 nucleotide sequence: TGTGCCAGCAGTTACGGGGGGGCCAATGAGCAGTTCTTC.

The chain combines TRBV5-4 with TRBJ2-3, with a tentative D call TRBD2 (5 bases). Germline V gene data show CDR1 as SGHNT and CDR2 as YYREEE (reference sequence). The CDR3 length is 14 residues. The germline V and J ends were trimmed by 4 bases and 0 bases, with 9 bases remaining between them. CDR3 nucleotides: TGTGCCAGCAGCCTAGCTTCAAGCACAGATACGCAGTATTTT. Protein product: CASSLASSTDTQYF.

The chain has TRBV7-8 and TRBJ1-3; D is ambiguous. CDR3 size: 16 residues. V was pared by 1 base and J by 0 bases, with 10 bases between. CDR1 SGHVS and CDR2 FQNEAQ come from the germline V gene. The CDR3 region is CASSLVGRTSGNTIYF. Here the CDR3 DNA reads TGTGCCAGCAGCTTAGTTGGCCGTACCTCTGGAAACACCATATATTTT.

For this clone: The sample has other DNA sequences that encode this CDR3 too. The J gene is TRBJ2-3, the V gene TRBV5-1, with 14 bases that match TRBD2. V was pared by 4 bases and J by 5 bases, with 3 bases of the junction left unmatched. Per germline, CDR1 SGHRS and CDR2 YFSETQ. This CDR3 has 15 residues. The CDR3 nucleotides read TGCGCCAGCAGCCTGGGACTAGCGGGAGTAGATACGCAGTATTTT. It encodes CASSLGLAGVDTQYF. Based on the CDR3 plus reference TRBV5-1 and TRBJ2-3, the full variable domain is KAGVTQTPRYLIKTRGQQVTLSCSPISGHRSVSWYQQTPGQGLQFLFEYFSETQRNKGNFPGRFSGRQFSNSRSEMNVSTLELGDSALYLCASSLGLAGVDTQYFGPGTRLTVL.

V and J are TRBV28 and TRBJ2-1; 12 nucleotides line up with TRBD2. Per germline, CDR1 MDHEN and CDR2 SYDVKM. The CDR3 contains 15 residues. The junction had 4 bases not matched to a gene; V was cut back by 6 bases and J by 4 bases. CDR3: CASRPGTSGYNEQFF. CDR3 DNA: TGTGCCAGCAGACCTGGGACTAGCGGGTACAATGAGCAGTTCTTC.